What follows describes a single T cell receptor beta chain. In the original processing: Quantification of nucleated cells was approximated via reference gene primer amplification. TCRdb's copy holds only in-frame clones and misses some; the assay was immunoSEQ multiplex PCR. The V and J calls and clone size are taken from that table; D and trimming were inferred from the DNA. The sample gives some 390,000 clones, 70% to 90% of which show up once; 3% is in the top ten. These data come from a study of blood T cell repertoires in COVID-19. Study at large: Collection of acute and convalescent COVID-19 samples took place in the United States, Italy and Spain.

The germline gives CDR1 GTSNPN, CDR2 SVGIG (reference sequence). The CDR3 spans 14 residues. With V trimmed by 8 bases and J by 1 base, 8 bases remained unmatched. The chain combines TRBV30 with TRBJ2-1; 7 bases agree with TRBD2. Source material: peripheral blood. This receptor was obtained from a human donor in a cohort sampled during active COVID-19. The CDR3 here is CAGKRTRSYNEQFF. In DNA form, the CDR3 reads TGTGCCGGAAAAAGGACTAGGTCCTACAATGAGCAGTTCTTC.